The clone carrying this T cell receptor (beta chain) was counted between two and nine times. The antigen remains undetermined. With a J-beta primer mix and a sample-barcoded 5' primer, a second PCR ran 7 to 11 cycles. MiXCR, run by TCRdb on the 5' RACE reads, gives a single entry per CDR3 protein. The table records 850,000 to 1,000,000 distinct CDR3 sequences, around 48% of them present only once. This entry comes from a study of blood T cells in healthy people across ages. Whole-study findings and limits: Researchers report that TCR beta diversity correlated strongly with naive T cell percentage.

At least 5 micrograms of total RNA were extracted per sample. This CDR3 has 17 amino acids. V lost 1 base to trimming and J lost 4 bases; unmatched junction nucleotides: 9. The germline gives CDR1 MGHRA, CDR2 YSYEKL. The receptor comes from a man aged 30 to 39 in good health. The rearrangement links TRBV4-1 to TRBJ2-4; 8 nucleotides align to TRBD2. The sequenced sample consisted of blood. CDR3 residues: CASSQVGLASEKNIQYF. CDR3 in DNA: TGCGCCAGCAGCCAAGTCGGACTAGCCTCCGAGAAAAACATTCAGTACTTC.